This TCR beta chain derives from a study of beta chain features in type 1 diabetes. Germline V gene sequence: CDR1 MDHEN, CDR2 SYDVKM. V trimming: 3 bases; J trimming: 4 bases; junction bases outside the gene matches: 7. This CDR3 contains 15 residues. Notes on this clone: Antigen unknown.

Study-level findings and limits: Within each of all four CD4+ subsets, Type 1 diabetes patients had TCRB CDR3s that were moderately but significantly shorter.

As every portion of the isolated RNA was reverse transcribed, the sequencing read expressed TCRB transcripts. Data came from immunoSEQ multiplex PCR; TCRdb stores just in-frame clones and leaves some out. The sample has roughly 300,000 clones; around an eighth are singletons. Material for sequencing was naive CD4+ T cells from blood. The V gene is TRBV28, the J gene TRBJ1-2; 8 nucleotides align to TRBD1. The origin of this receptor is a man younger than 40 with type 1 diabetes. CDR3: CASSLPGGVSYGYTF. The CDR3 DNA reads TGTGCCAGCAGTTTGCCAGGGGGCGTAAGCTATGGCTACACCTTC.